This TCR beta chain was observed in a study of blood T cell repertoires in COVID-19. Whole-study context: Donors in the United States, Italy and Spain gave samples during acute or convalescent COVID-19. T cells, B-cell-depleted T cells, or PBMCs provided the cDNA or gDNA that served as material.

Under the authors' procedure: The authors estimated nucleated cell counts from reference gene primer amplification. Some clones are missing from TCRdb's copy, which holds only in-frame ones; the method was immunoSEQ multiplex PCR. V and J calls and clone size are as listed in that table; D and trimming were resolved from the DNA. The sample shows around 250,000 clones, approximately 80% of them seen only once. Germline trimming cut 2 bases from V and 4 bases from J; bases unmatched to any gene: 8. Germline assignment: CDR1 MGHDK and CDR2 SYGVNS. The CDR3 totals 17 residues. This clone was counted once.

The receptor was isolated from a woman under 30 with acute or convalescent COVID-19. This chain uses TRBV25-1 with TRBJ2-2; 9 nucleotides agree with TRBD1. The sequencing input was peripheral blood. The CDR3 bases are TGTGCCAGCAGTGAAGACTGGGGGACAGGGCGCACCGGGGAGCTGTTTTTT. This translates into CASSEDWGTGRTGELFF.